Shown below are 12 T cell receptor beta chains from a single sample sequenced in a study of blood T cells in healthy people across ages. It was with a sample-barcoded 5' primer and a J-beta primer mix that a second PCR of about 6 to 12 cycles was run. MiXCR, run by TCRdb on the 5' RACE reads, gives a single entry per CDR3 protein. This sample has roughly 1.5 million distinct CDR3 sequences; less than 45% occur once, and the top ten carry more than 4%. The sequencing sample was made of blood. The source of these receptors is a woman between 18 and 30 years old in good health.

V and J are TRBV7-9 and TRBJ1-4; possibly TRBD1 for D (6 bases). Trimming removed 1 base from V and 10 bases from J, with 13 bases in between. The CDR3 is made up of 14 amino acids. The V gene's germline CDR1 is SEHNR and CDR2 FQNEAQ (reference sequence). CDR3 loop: CASSLDRAQGKLFF. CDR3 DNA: TGTGCCAGCAGCTTAGACAGGGCCCAAGGAAAACTGTTTTTT.

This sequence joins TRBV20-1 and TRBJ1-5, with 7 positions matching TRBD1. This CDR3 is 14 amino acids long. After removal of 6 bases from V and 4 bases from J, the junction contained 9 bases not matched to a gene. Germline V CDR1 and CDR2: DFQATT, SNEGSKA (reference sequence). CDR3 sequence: CSASLAGGNQPQHF. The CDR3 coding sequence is TGCAGTGCCAGCTTGGCAGGGGGGAATCAGCCCCAGCATTTT.

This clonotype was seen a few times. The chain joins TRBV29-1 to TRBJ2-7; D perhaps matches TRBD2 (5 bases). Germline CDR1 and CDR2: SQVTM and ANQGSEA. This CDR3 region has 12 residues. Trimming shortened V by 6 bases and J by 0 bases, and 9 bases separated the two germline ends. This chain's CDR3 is CSVARDSYEQYF. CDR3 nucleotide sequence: TGCAGCGTCGCTCGGGACTCCTACGAGCAGTACTTC.

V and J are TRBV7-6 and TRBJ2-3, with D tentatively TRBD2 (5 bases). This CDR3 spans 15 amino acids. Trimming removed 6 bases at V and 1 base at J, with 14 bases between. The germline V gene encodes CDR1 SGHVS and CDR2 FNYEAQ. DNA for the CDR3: TGTGCCAGCAGACCAACGGGGAGTGGCACAGATACGCAGTATTTT. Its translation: CASRPTGSGTDTQYF.

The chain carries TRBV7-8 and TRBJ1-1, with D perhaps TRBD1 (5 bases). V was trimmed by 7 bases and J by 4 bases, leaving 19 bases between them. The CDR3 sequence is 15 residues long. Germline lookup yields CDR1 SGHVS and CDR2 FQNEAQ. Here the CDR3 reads CASISFPGLSTEAFF. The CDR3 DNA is TGTGCCAGCATCTCTTTTCCGGGACTTAGCACTGAAGCTTTCTTT.

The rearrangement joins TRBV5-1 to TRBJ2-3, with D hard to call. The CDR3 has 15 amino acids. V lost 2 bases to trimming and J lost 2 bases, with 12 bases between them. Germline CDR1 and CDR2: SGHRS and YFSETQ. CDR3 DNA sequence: TGCGCCAGCAGCTTCTTCGCTGGACCCACAGATACGCAGTATTTT. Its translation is CASSFFAGPTDTQYF.

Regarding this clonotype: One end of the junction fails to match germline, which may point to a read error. CDR3 DNA: TGCACCAGCAGCCGTGCCCCCGGGACAGCTAACTATGGCTACACCTTC. Its translation: CTSSRAPGTANYGYTF. This chain joins TRBV4-1 and TRBJ1-2, with 7 bases identical to TRBD1. Germline lookup yields CDR1 MGHRA and CDR2 YSYEKL. The CDR3 is 16 residues long.

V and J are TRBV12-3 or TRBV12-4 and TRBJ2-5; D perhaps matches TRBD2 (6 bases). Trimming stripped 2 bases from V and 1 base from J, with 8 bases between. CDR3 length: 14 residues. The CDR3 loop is CASSLREPQETQYF. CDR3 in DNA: TGTGCCAGCAGTTTACGGGAGCCCCAAGAGACCCAGTACTTC.

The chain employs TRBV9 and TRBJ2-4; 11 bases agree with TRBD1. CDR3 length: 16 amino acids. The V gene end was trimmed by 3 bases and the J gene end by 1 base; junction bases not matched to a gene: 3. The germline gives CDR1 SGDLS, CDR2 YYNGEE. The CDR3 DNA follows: TGTGCCAGCAGCGACGGACAGGGGGCCGCCAAAAACATTCAGTACTTC. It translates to CASSDGQGAAKNIQYF.

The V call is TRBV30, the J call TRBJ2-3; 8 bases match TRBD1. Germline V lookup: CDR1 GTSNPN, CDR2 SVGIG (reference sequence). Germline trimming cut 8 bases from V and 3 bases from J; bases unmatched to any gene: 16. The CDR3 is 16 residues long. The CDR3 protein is CARTLWTGLRTDTQYF. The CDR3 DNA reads TGTGCCCGGACTCTCTGGACAGGGTTGAGAACAGATACGCAGTATTTT.

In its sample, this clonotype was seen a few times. As DNA, the CDR3 is TGTGCCAGCAGCACCGACGCACCGGTCACAGATACGCAGTATTTT. Protein product: CASSTDAPVTDTQYF. The chain uses TRBV6-5 and TRBJ2-3; D is unclear. The V end lost 6 bases, the J end lost 2 bases, and 15 bases lay between the germline ends. The germline V gene has CDR1 MNHEY and CDR2 SVGAGI. The CDR3 has 15 amino acids.

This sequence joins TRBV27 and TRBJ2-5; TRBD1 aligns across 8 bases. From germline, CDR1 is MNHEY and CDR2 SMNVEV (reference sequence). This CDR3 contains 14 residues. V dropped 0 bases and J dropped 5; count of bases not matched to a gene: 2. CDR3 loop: CASSLSTGEETQYF. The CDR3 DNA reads TGTGCCAGCAGTTTATCGACAGGGGAGGAGACCCAGTACTTC.